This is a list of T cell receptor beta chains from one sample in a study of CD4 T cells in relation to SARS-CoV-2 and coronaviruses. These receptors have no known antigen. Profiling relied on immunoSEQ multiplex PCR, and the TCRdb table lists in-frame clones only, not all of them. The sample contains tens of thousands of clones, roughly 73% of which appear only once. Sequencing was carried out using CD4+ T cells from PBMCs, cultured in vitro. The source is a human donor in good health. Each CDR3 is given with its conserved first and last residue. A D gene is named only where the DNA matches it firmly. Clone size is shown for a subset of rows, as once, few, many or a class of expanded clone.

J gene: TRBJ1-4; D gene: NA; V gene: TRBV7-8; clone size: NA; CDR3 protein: CASSLGPQEKLFF; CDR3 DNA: TGTGCCAGCAGCTTAGGTCCCCAGGAAAAACTGTTTTTT
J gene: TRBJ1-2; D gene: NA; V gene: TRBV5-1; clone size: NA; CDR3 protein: CASSSQVGARGYTF; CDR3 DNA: TGCGCCAGCAGCTCCCAAGTGGGGGCGCGTGGCTACACCTTC
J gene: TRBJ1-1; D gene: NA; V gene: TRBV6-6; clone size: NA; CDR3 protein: CASSPSGQFLGAFF; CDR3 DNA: TGTGCCAGCAGTCCCTCCGGGCAGTTCCTCGGAGCTTTCTTT
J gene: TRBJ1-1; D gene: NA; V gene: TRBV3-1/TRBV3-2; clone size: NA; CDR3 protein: CASSQEGGGNTEAFF; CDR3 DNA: TGTGCCAGCAGCCAAGAAGGCGGCGGGAACACTGAAGCTTTCTTT
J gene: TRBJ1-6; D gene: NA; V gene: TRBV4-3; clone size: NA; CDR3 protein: CASSQDLGSSYNSPLHF; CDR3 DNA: TGCGCCAGCAGCCAAGATCTCGGTAGCTCCTATAATTCACCCCTCCACTTT
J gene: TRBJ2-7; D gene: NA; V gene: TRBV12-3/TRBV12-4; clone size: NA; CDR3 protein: CATQSGSDEQYF; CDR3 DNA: TGTGCCACCCAATCCGGGAGCGACGAGCAGTACTTC
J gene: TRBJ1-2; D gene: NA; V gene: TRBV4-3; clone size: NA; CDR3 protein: CASSQDGREGGYTF; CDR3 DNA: TGCGCCAGCAGCCAAGATGGTAGGGAGGGCGGTTACACCTTC
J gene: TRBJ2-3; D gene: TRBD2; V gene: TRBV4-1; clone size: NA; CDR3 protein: CASSQGGLAGVTDTQYF; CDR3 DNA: TGCGCCAGCAGCCAAGGCGGACTAGCGGGGGTCACAGATACGCAGTATTTT
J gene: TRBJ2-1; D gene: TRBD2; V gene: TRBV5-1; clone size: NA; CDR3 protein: CASSLVGTSVEQFF; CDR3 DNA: TGCGCCAGCAGCTTGGTCGGGACTAGCGTCGAGCAGTTCTTC
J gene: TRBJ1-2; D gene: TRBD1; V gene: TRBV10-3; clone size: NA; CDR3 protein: CAITPGQGDYGYTF; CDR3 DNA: TGTGCCATCACTCCGGGACAGGGGGACTATGGCTACACCTTC
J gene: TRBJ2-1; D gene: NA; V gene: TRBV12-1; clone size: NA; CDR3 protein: CASSFPDRGRDEQFF; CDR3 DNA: TGTGCCAGCAGCTTCCCCGACAGGGGTAGGGATGAGCAGTTCTTC
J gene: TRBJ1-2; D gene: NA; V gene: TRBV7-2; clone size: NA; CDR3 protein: CASSLTGYGYTF; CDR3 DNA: TGTGCCAGCAGCTTAACGGGTTATGGCTACACCTTC
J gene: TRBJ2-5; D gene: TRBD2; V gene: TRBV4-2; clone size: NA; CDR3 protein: CASSQGAGSGMQETQYF; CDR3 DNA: TGTGCCAGCAGCCAAGGGGCCGGTAGCGGGATGCAAGAGACCCAGTACTTC
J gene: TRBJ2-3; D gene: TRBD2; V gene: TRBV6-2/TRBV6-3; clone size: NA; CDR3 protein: CASSLGLAYDTQYF; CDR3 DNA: TGTGCCAGCAGCTTGGGACTAGCATATGATACGCAGTATTTT
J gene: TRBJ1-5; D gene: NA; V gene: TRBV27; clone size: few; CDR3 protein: CASKEGQGNQPQHF; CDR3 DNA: TGTGCCAGCAAGGAGGGGCAGGGAAATCAGCCCCAGCATTTT
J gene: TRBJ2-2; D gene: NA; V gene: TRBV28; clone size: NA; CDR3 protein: CASSVVYTGELFF; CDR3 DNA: TGTGCCAGCAGTGTAGTTTACACCGGGGAGCTGTTTTTT
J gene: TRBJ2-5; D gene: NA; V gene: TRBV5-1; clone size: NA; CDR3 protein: CASSYSLPSETQYF; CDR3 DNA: TGCGCCAGCAGCTACTCCCTCCCCTCGGAGACCCAGTACTTC
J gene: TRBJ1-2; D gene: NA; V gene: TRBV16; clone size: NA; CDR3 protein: CASSQSNGNYGYTF; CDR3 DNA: TGTGCCAGCAGCCAATCGAACGGGAACTATGGCTACACCTTC
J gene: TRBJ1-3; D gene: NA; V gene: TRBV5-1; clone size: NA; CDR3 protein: CASSLGRQSSGNTIYF; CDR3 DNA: TGCGCCAGCAGCTTGGGCAGGCAATCATCTGGAAACACCATATATTTT
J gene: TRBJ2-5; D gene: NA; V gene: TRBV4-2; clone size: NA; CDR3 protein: CASSQVGTNQRQETQYF; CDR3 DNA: TGTGCCAGCAGCCAAGTCGGGACCAACCAACGTCAAGAGACCCAGTACTTC
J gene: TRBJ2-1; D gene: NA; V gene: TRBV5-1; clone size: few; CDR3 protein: CASSFQPGSEQFF; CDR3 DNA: TGCGCCAGCAGCTTTCAGCCTGGGAGTGAGCAGTTCTTC
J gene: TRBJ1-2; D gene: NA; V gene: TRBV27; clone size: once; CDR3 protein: CASSLVQGEGYTF; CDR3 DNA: TGTGCCAGCAGTTTGGTACAGGGCGAGGGCTACACCTTC
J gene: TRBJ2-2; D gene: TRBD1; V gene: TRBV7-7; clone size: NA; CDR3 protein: CASSQTGKTGELFF; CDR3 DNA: TGTGCTAGCAGCCAGACAGGGAAAACCGGGGAGCTGTTTTTT